The sample holds a few counts of the clone carrying this TCR beta chain. Antigen specificity is unknown. V trimming: 7 bases; J trimming: 6 bases; junction bases outside the gene matches: 5. The CDR3 has 14 residues. Germline lookup yields CDR1 MNHEY and CDR2 SVGAGI. This entry is derived from a study of T cell responses to AZD1222 COVID-19 vaccine. Study-level results: Donors, mostly white British, included more females; clonal diversity was possibly underestimated. Spike-specific TCR breadth and depth went up after people got two AZD1222 doses.

Assay: immunoSEQ multiplex PCR; the TCRdb copy retains only in-frame clones and omits some. The sample has tens of thousands of clones, just over 90% seen once; the top ten hold 5% to 6%. The V call is TRBV6-5, the J call TRBJ1-6, with 8 bases matching TRBD1. The sequencing here drew on peripheral blood, taken 28 days after the second AZD1222 dose. The source is an adult who received the AZD1222 COVID-19 vaccine. The DNA of the CDR3 is TGTGCCAGCACCCTGACAGGGGTTAATTCACCCCTCCACTTT. Its protein product is CASTLTGVNSPLHF.